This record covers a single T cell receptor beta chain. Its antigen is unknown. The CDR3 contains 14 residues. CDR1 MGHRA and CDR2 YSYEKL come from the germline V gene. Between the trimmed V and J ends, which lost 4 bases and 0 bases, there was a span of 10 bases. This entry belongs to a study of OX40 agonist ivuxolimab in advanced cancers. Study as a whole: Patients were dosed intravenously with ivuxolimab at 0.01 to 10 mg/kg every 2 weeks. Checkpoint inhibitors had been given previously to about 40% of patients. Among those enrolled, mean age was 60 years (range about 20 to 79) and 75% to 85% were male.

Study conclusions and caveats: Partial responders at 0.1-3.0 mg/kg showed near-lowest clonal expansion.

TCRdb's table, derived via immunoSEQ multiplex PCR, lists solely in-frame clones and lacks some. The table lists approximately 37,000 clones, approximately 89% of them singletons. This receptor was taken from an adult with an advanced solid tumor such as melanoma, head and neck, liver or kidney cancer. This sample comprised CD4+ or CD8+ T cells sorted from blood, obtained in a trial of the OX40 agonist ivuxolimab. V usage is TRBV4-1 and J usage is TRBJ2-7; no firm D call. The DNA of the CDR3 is TGCGCCAGCAGCCCAGCCGGAAGCTCCTACGAGCAGTACTTC. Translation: CASSPAGSSYEQYF.